One sample yielded the 4 T cell receptor beta chains listed below, sequenced in a study of regulatory T cells in long-lasting Graves disease. Library construction for TCR beta used iRepertoire HTBI primers and Arm-PCR of CDR3 regions. TCRdb re-called the multiplex PCR reads with MiXCR, one entry per CDR3 protein. The sample has some 470,000 distinct CDR3 sequences, about 22% seen once. The sample's time point: persistent/refractory GD, antithyroid drugs over 5 years with positive TRAb. Researchers made the TCR library from RNA that was extracted from PBMCs. This specimen was peripheral blood mononuclear cells (PBMCs), taken when the disease was refractory, from a patient treated with antithyroid drugs. The receptor source for this set is a female donor with Graves disease.

The chain has TRBV9 and TRBJ1-5; 11 bases fit TRBD1. The germline CDR1 and CDR2 sequences are SGDLS and YYNGEE. CDR3 length equals 16 residues. V was pared by 3 bases and J by 4 bases, with 6 bases of the junction left unmatched. The CDR3 reads CASSGPGTGGNQPQHF. In nucleotides, the CDR3 is TGTGCCAGCAGCGGCCCCGGGACAGGGGGGAATCAGCCCCAGCATTTT.

This chain uses TRBV13 with TRBJ2-6; perhaps TRBD2 as D (5 bases). The CDR3 covers 17 residues. Between the trimmed V and J ends, which lost 1 base and 2 bases, there was a span of 12 bases. CDR1 is PRHDT and CDR2 is FYEKMQ in the germline V gene (reference sequence). Written as DNA, the CDR3 is TGTGCCAGCAGCTTAGCGCCCGGGAACCCTGGGGCCAACGTCCTGACTTTC. Translating it yields CASSLAPGNPGANVLTF. The entire variable domain, with the rest obtained from reference TRBV13 and TRBJ2-6, is as follows: AAGVIQSPRHLIKEKRETATLKCYPIPRHDTVYWYQQGPGQDPQFLISFYEKMQSDKGSIPDRFSAQQFSDYHSELNMSSLELGDSALYFCASSLAPGNPGANVLTFGAGSRLTVL.

This clonotype showed up just a few times. V usage is TRBV14 and J usage is TRBJ2-5, with TRBD1 matching 10 bases. The length of the CDR3 is 13 residues. Germline CDR1 SGHDN, CDR2 FVKESK. V gave up 5 bases and J gave up 5 bases; unmatched junction bases: 2. CDR3 residues: CASSVDRGETQYF. CDR3 bases: TGTGCCAGCAGCGTGGACAGGGGGGAGACCCAGTACTTC.

A word on this clonotype: The germline gene is not matched at one end of the junction; a read error may be the cause. This rearrangement joins TRBV29-1 to TRBJ2-2, with TRBD2 matching 8 bases. The CDR3 loop spans 14 amino acids. Germline V gene lookup returns CDR1 SQVTM and CDR2 ANQGSEA. The CDR3 bases are TGCAGCGTTCGAGGGACTAGAAACACCGGGGAGCCGTTTTTT. Its translation: CSVRGTRNTGEPFF.